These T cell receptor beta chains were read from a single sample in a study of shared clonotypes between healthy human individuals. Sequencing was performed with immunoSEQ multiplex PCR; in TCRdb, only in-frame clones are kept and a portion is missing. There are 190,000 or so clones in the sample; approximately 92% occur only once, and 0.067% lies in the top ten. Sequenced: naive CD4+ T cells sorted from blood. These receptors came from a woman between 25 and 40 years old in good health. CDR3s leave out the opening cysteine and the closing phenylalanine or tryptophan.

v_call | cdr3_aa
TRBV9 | ASSAVAGSTDTQY
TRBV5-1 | ASSLAAGPDTQY
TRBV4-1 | ASSQGQGAGRLSGELF
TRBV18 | ASSLSRTSVNTEAF
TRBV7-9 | ASNRGGEKLF
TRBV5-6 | ASSAWVTSTDTQY
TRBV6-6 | ASSPVQETQY
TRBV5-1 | ASRKGSNQPQH
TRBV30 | AWSVGRIEVGDTQY
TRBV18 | ASSPGTVNYGYT
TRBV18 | ASSPTSGPIEQY
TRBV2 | ASSEQDSGNTIY
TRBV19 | ASSPTSSGANVLT
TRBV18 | ASSPSVTGSSYEQY
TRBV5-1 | ASRILAGVYEQY
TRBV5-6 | ASSLGQRVYYEQY
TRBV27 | ASSFGTGVYEQY
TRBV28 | ASSLLAGQGREYYNQPQH
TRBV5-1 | ASSRTGLAGWEQY
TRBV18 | ASSTGDGRTEQY
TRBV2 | ASSERRVPNQPQH
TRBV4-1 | ASSQVKAGGRHTQY
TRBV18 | ASSPSPGDGANVLT
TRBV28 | ASSFHLGTGLNQPQH
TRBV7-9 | ASSPHWALSYNEQF
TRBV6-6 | ASSLKPGREY
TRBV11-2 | ASSYGLVQETQY
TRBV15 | ATSRLGGTSGGLGTDTQY
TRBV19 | ASSIGGLAEQF
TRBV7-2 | ASSSGHTYEQY
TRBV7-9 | ASSLGSTGQAF
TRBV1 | TSIIKPQH